Listed below are T cell receptor beta chains from one sample, sequenced in a study of memory CD4+ T cells and cytomegalovirus serostatus. Here immunoSEQ multiplex PCR was the method, and the copy in TCRdb shows in-frame clones only, minus some. The sample yields under 45,000 clones, 65% to 80% seen once. The sample consisted of memory CD4+ T cells from blood. These receptors were obtained from an adult in good health and CMV-seronegative. The CDR3 runs from the conserved cysteine through the conserved F or W. D genes are given only for firm matches. Part of the rows lack a size; the others show once, few, many or a class for expanded clones.

cdr3_aa cdr3_nt j_call clone_size v_call d_call
CASSALGQESTGGYTF TGTGCCAGCTCAGCCTTGGGACAGGAGTCGACTGGGGGCTACACCTTC TRBJ1-2 - TRBV18 TRBD1
CASSLAGGVADTQYF TGTGCCAGCAGCTTGGCCGGGGGGGTCGCAGATACGCAGTATTTT TRBJ2-3 - TRBV7-9 TRBD2
CASRVQGVGETQYF TGTGCCAGCAGGGTCCAGGGAGTAGGGGAGACCCAGTACTTC TRBJ2-5 - TRBV2 -
CASSRGQPNTGELFF TGTGCCAGCAGCCGAGGACAGCCGAACACCGGGGAGCTGTTTTTT TRBJ2-2 - TRBV6-8 -
CASSLGQKVGEQYF TGCGCCAGCAGCTTGGGACAAAAGGTGGGCGAGCAGTACTTC TRBJ2-7 - TRBV5-1 -
CASSQITGYTEAFF TGTGCCAGCAGCCAGATAACAGGGTACACTGAAGCTTTCTTT TRBJ1-1 - TRBV7-2 -
CASSRAGDGGELFF TGTGCCAGCTCACGCGCAGGGGACGGCGGGGAGCTGTTTTTT TRBJ2-2 - TRBV18 -
CASSLSGTGGPGAFF TGTGCCAGCAGCCTGTCCGGGACAGGGGGCCCCGGGGCTTTCTTT TRBJ1-1 - TRBV5-8 TRBD1
CASSLGGQGREQFF TGTGCCAGCAGCTTGGGGGGACAGGGTCGAGAGCAGTTCTTC TRBJ2-1 - TRBV5-5 TRBD1
CASSVTGTGLNGYTF TGTGCCAGCAGCGTGACCGGGACAGGTCTTAATGGCTACACCTTC TRBJ1-2 - TRBV28 TRBD1
CASSDERGGGKNTGELFF TGCGCCAGCAGTGATGAGCGGGGGGGCGGGAAGAACACCGGGGAGCTGTTTTTT TRBJ2-2 - TRBV10-1 TRBD2
CASKGGYEQYF TGTGCCAGCAAGGGGGGATACGAGCAGTACTTC TRBJ2-7 - TRBV2 -
CASSVGASSYNEQFF TGTGCCAGCAGCGTGGGCGCCAGCTCCTACAATGAGCAGTTCTTC TRBJ2-1 few TRBV9 -
CASSPLSLYNEQFF TGTGCCAGCAGCCCTCTGTCGCTATACAATGAGCAGTTCTTC TRBJ2-1 - TRBV27 -
CASSLESHAGARQETQYF TGTGCCAGCAGCTTAGAGTCGCATGCGGGGGCGAGGCAAGAGACCCAGTACTTC TRBJ2-5 once TRBV7-8 -
CASLTGVNQPQHF TGTGCCAGCCTGACAGGGGTTAATCAGCCCCAGCATTTT TRBJ1-5 - TRBV28 TRBD1
CASSLSRFNEQFF TGTGCCAGCAGCTTAAGCAGATTCAATGAGCAGTTCTTC TRBJ2-1 - TRBV7-3 -
CASSKQRQAGYTF TGTGCCAGCAGCAAGCAGCGTCAGGCAGGCTACACCTTC TRBJ1-2 - TRBV21-1 -
CASSPTRSTDTQYF TGTGCCAGCAGCCCGACTAGAAGCACAGATACGCAGTATTTT TRBJ2-3 - TRBV6-6 -
CASGLFSSGANVLTF TGTGCCAGTGGACTGTTTAGTTCTGGGGCCAACGTCCTGACTTTC TRBJ2-6 - TRBV19 -